The clone carrying this T cell receptor beta chain was seen at least ten times. This specimen belongs to a study of early T cells in non-severe SARS-CoV-2 infection. The wider study: Sequencing of bulk RNA from unsorted whole blood was done, without chain pairing.

V lost 4 bases, J lost 12 bases, and 19 bases lay in between. Germline V gene sequence: CDR1 SQVTM, CDR2 ANQGSEA. The CDR3 consists of 13 residues. Attachment of unique molecular identifiers was made to individual cDNA molecules. TCRdb processed the 5' RACE reads anew with MiXCR; each CDR3 protein has one entry. This table holds 85,000 to 120,000 distinct CDR3 sequences, around 13% found once. This TCR was sampled from an adult who was a healthcare worker with PCR-confirmed SARS-CoV-2 infection or an uninfected control (not recorded which). The sequencing sample was made of whole blood. J is TRBJ1-5 and V is TRBV29-1; D is perhaps TRBD1 (5 bases). Here the CDR3 reads CSVGGYQGGNQHF. CDR3 nucleotides: TGCAGCGTTGGTGGCTACCAGGGCGGAAACCAGCATTTT.